This T cell receptor beta chain was found in a study of T cells in Graves' hyperthyroidism and ophthalmopathy. On the study more broadly: Peripheral blood draws took place at initial diagnosis, ahead of any treatment.

Authors of the study amplified TCR beta CDR3 regions from RNA transcripts. With the HTBI primer set, the TCR CDR3 went through a first round of RT-PCR. MiXCR, applied by TCRdb to the multiplex PCR reads, yields one record per CDR3 protein. The sample yields approximately 480,000 distinct CDR3 sequences, around 20% seen once. The definition of stable Graves' hyperthyroidism was no ophthalmopathy progression within 18 months. In patients aged 18 to 65, hyperthyroidism was newly diagnosed, with duration under 2 months. This sample holds PBMCs from less than 11 ml fresh peripheral blood. The CDR3 extends over 13 amino acids. The V end lost 9 bases, the J end lost 0 bases, and 11 bases lay between the germline ends. Germline values: CDR1 MNHNS, CDR2 SASEGT. Ten or more counts support this clonotype.

The J gene is TRBJ1-1, the V gene TRBV6-1; D possibly corresponds to TRBD1 (5 bases). This sequence was found in a man aged 18 to 29 with Graves' hyperthyroidism. The specimen was blood. The CDR3 spells CASLPGVNTEAFF. The DNA for the CDR3 is TGTGCCAGTCTCCCGGGGGTGAACACTGAAGCTTTCTTT.